Listed here is a single T cell receptor (beta chain). Its cognate antigen is unknown. Ipilimumab-mediated CTLA-4 blockade plus focal radiation was given to patients having chemo-refractory metastatic non-small-cell lung cancer. This sample was taken from a study of radiotherapy plus CTLA-4 blockade in lung cancer. Profiling relied on immunoSEQ multiplex PCR, and the TCRdb table lists in-frame clones only, not all of them. The repertoire includes 30,000 to 40,000 clones, approximately 70% of them detected once, and under 4.5% sits in the top ten. General study results and limits: Some TCR clones had been derived from tumors. These clones expanded in peripheral blood after radiotherapy plus ipilimumab. According to reports, early shifts in blood T cell clones, alongside interferon-beta, forecast response most accurately.

Germline values: CDR1 LGHNA, CDR2 YNFKEQ. CDR3 length equals 17 residues. V lost 4 bases and J lost 6, with 21 bases in between. The TCR originated in a human donor with non-small cell lung cancer who had stable disease on radiotherapy plus ipilimumab. V gene TRBV4-2 combines with J gene TRBJ2-2; possibly TRBD1 for D (6 bases). The sample here was peripheral blood, taken from a patient treated with radiotherapy plus ipilimumab. This CDR3 is CASSPLNAGAGAGELFF. CDR3 nucleotide sequence: TGTGCCAGCAGCCCCCTTAATGCCGGAGCAGGGGCCGGGGAGCTGTTTTTT.